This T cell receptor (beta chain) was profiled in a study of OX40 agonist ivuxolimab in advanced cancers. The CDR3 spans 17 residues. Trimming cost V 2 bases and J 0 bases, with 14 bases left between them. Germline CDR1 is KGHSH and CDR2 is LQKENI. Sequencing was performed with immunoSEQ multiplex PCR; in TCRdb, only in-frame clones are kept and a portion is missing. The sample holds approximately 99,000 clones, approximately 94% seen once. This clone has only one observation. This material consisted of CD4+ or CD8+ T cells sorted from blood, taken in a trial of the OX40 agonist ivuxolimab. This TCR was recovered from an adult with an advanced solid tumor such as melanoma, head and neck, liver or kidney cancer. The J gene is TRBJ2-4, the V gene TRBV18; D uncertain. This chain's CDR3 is CASSPAGQRVAKNIQYF. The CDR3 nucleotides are TGTGCCAGCTCACCAGCCGGGCAGCGAGTAGCCAAAAACATTCAGTACTTC.